A single sample is the source of the 2 T cell receptor beta chains below, sequenced in a study of vaccination and CD4 T cells after COVID-19. Treatment in this sample: approximately nine-day PBMC culture with coronavirus spike peptide pools or control peptides (ViraFEST assay). Gathered ahead of the COVID-19 pandemic (2011-2018) were the CD4+ T cells of the unexposed donor. At the Johns Hopkins FTIC core, DNA taken from cultured CD4+ T cells was sequenced by way of the Oncomine TCR Beta short-read assay. Investigators obtained genomic DNA by extraction from cultured CD4+ T cells. MiXCR, run by TCRdb on the PCR reads, gives a single entry per CDR3 protein. Found here are 10,000 or so distinct CDR3 sequences, more than 30% of them singletons; the top ten hold about 14%. These receptors are not linked to any known antigen. Sequencing was carried out using CD4+ T cells from blood, cultured in vitro. These receptors were taken from a human donor in good health.

V and J are TRBV28 and TRBJ1-5; a weak D match, TRBD1 (6 bases). Germline V gene lookup returns CDR1 MDHEN and CDR2 SYDVKM. Trimming removed 2 bases from V and 0 bases from J, with 8 bases in between. The CDR3 totals 15 residues. For the CDR3, the DNA is TGTGCCAGCAGTTTACCAGGGGATAGCAATCAGCCCCAGCATTTT. It translates to CASSLPGDSNQPQHF. Using reference TRBV28 and TRBJ1-5 for the parts outside the CDR3, the full variable domain is DVKVTQSSRYLVKRTGEKVFLECVQDMDHENMFWYRQDPGLGLRLIYFSYDVKMKEKGDIPEGYSVSREKKERFSLILESASTNQTSMYLCASSLPGDSNQPQHFGDGTRLSIL.

In DNA form, the CDR3 reads TGTGCCAGTAGTCCACAGGGCAGGTCGCTTAACACTGAAGCTTTCTTT. It encodes CASSPQGRSLNTEAFF. The chain links TRBV19 to TRBJ1-1, with D possibly TRBD1 on 6 matching bases. CDR1 is LNHDA, CDR2 SQIVND, per germline (reference sequence). V was cut by 5 bases and J by 2 bases, with 18 bases left in between. This CDR3 has 16 amino acids.